Presented here are 16 T cell receptor beta chains from one specimen sequenced in a study of T cells in Graves' hyperthyroidism and ophthalmopathy. RNA transcripts provided the source from which TCR beta CDR3 regions were amplified. The TCR CDR3 was amplified in a first-round RT-PCR using the HTBI primer set. TCRdb re-derived calls from the multiplex PCR reads in MiXCR, one entry per CDR3 protein. The sample has 130,000 to 150,000 distinct CDR3 sequences; 22% are singletons. Material: blood. The receptors derive from a woman between 45 and 60 years old with Graves' hyperthyroidism that later progressed to Graves' ophthalmopathy.

The sample holds many counts of this clonotype. The CDR3 spells CAWRLQGYYEQYF. The CDR3 region has the DNA TGTGCCTGGAGGTTACAGGGGTACTACGAGCAGTACTTC. The rearrangement links TRBV30 to TRBJ2-7; 7 bases are a match to TRBD1. The CDR3 is 13 amino acids. The junction had 5 bases not matched to a gene; V was cut back by 3 bases and J by 3 bases. The germline V gene has CDR1 GTSNPN and CDR2 SVGIG (reference sequence).

This clonotype was recorded once. V usage is TRBV11-2 and J usage is TRBJ2-3; weak D call: TRBD1 (7 bases). The length of the CDR3 is 14 residues. V was pared by 3 bases and J by 4 bases, with 11 bases between. Germline lookup yields CDR1 SGHAT and CDR2 FQNNGV. The CDR3: CASSLGRGADTQYF. The CDR3 nucleotides read TGTGCCAGCAGCTTGGGCAGGGGGGCAGATACGCAGTATTTT.

Remarks on this clonotype: A read error may explain this, as a much larger clone is one base away. This sequence joins TRBV2 and TRBJ2-2; 9 bases fit TRBD1. The CDR3 contains 15 residues. In germline, CDR1 is SNHLY, CDR2 FYNNEI. Trimming cost V 8 bases and J 4 bases; bases outside gene matches: 8. The CDR3 here is CASGGTGSTTGELFF. The CDR3 nucleotides read TGTGCCAGCGGGGGGACAGGGTCGACCACCGGGGAGCTGTTTTTT.

This rearrangement joins TRBV28 to TRBJ1-1, with 10 bases fitting TRBD1. V trimming: 3 bases; J trimming: 1 base; junction bases outside the gene matches: 5. The CDR3 is made up of 16 amino acids. CDR1 MDHEN and CDR2 SYDVKM come from the germline V gene. The CDR3 is CASSFSGQGENTEAFF. The CDR3 nucleotides read TGTGCCAGCAGTTTTAGTGGACAGGGGGAGAACACTGAAGCTTTCTTT. Together with reference TRBV28 and TRBJ1-1, the CDR3 gives the full variable domain: DVKVTQSSRYLVKRTGEKVFLECVQDMDHENMFWYRQDPGLGLRLIYFSYDVKMKEKGDIPEGYSVSREKKERFSLILESASTNQTSMYLCASSFSGQGENTEAFFGQGTRLTVV.

The genes are TRBV19 and TRBJ1-5, with D possibly matching TRBD1 (5 bases). The CDR3 runs 15 residues. Germline V gene sequence: CDR1 LNHDA, CDR2 SQIVND (reference sequence). Trimming took off 5 bases at V and 2 bases at J, with 13 bases between the two ends. For the CDR3, the DNA is TGTGCCAGTAGTCTGTCCAGGGAGGGCAATCAGCCCCAGCATTTT. It yields the protein CASSLSREGNQPQHF.

This clonotype occurred a few times. The V and J genes are TRBV27 and TRBJ2-1, with 10 bases that match TRBD2. CDR3 length: 22 amino acids. V trimming: 5 bases; J trimming: 5 bases; junction bases outside the gene matches: 27. In germline, CDR1 is MNHEY, CDR2 SMNVEV (reference sequence). The CDR3 here is CASSRKAGGSRTSGLLHNEQFF. The CDR3 DNA sequence: TGTGCCAGCAGTCGAAAAGCCGGGGGCAGTAGGACTAGCGGACTCCTCCACAATGAGCAGTTCTTC.

This clonotype was picked up a small number of times. The chain employs TRBV7-9 and TRBJ2-7, with D possibly TRBD2 on 7 matching bases. The germline V and J ends were trimmed by 6 bases and 5 bases, with 17 bases remaining between them. The CDR3 contains 14 residues. Germline V gene sequence: CDR1 SEHNR, CDR2 FQNEAQ (reference sequence). The CDR3 spells CASSNGGPGNEQYF. Here the CDR3 DNA reads TGTGCCAGCAGTAACGGGGGGCCTGGTAACGAGCAGTACTTC. The entire variable domain, with the rest obtained from reference TRBV7-9 and TRBJ2-7, is as follows: DTGVSQNPRHKITKRGQNVTFRCDPISEHNRLYWYRQTLGQGPEFLTYFQNEAQLEKSRLLSDRFSAERPKGSFSTLEIQRTEQGDSAMYLCASSNGGPGNEQYFGPGTRLTVT.

This clonotype showed up just a few times. The J gene is TRBJ1-3, the V gene TRBV6-1, with 10 bases aligning to TRBD1. Trimming removed 6 bases from V and 3 bases from J; junction bases left unmatched: 8. The CDR3 has 16 residues. Looked up from germline, CDR1 is MNHNS and CDR2 is SASEGT. CDR3 in DNA: TGTGCCAGCAGGACCGGACAGGGGGGATTTGGAAACACCATATATTTT. It translates to CASRTGQGGFGNTIYF.

The V call is TRBV6-1, the J call TRBJ2-5; 8 nucleotides match TRBD1. There are 15 residues in the CDR3. Per germline, CDR1 MNHNS and CDR2 SASEGT. V lost 2 bases to trimming and J lost 5 bases; unmatched junction nucleotides: 7. This chain's CDR3 is CASSELSGGVETQYF. The CDR3 coding sequence is TGTGCCAGCAGTGAATTGTCAGGGGGCGTCGAGACCCAGTACTTC.

Many counts were recorded for this clonotype. This sequence joins TRBV5-5 and TRBJ2-1, with TRBD2 identical over 8 bases. The CDR3 is made up of 15 amino acids. From germline, CDR1 is SGHKS and CDR2 YYEKEE (reference sequence). The trim removed 6 bases at V and 3 bases at J, leaving 8 bases unmatched. Here the CDR3 DNA reads TGTGCCAGCACCTCACTAGCGGAGTTCTACAATGAGCAGTTCTTC. Its protein product is CASTSLAEFYNEQFF.

This clonotype was detected ten times or more. The chain recombines TRBV6-1 with TRBJ1-2, with D possibly matching TRBD1 (5 bases). The CDR3 is made up of 14 amino acids. The V end lost 5 bases, the J end lost 6 bases, and 16 bases lay between the germline ends. In germline, CDR1 is MNHNS, CDR2 SASEGT. The CDR3 here is CASSPSGQGNGYTF. In nucleotides, the CDR3 is TGTGCCAGCAGTCCATCTGGGCAGGGTAATGGCTACACCTTC.

J is TRBJ1-2 and V is TRBV24-1; TRBD1 might be the D (6 bases). Germline CDR1 KGHDR, CDR2 SFDVKD. The V end was cut by 3 bases, the J end by 2 bases, with 6 bases between. This CDR3 comprises 13 residues. The CDR3: CATSDDRNYGYTF. CDR3 coding DNA: TGTGCCACCAGTGATGACAGGAACTATGGCTACACCTTC.

Comment on this clonotype: A much larger clonotype is one base distant, so this may be a read error. Likely a read error: the CDR3 ends without its conserved phenylalanine or tryptophan. This chain links TRBV12-3 or TRBV12-4 with TRBJ1-6; possibly TRBD1 for D (5 bases). CDR3 length equals 14 residues. Trimming stripped 4 bases from V and 7 bases from J, with 11 bases between. The CDR3 DNA sequence: TGTGCCAGCAGTTATCGGGGGTTAAATTCACCCCTCCACCTT. Its translation: CASSYRGLNSPLHL.

The sample holds many counts of this clonotype. V gene TRBV11-2 combines with J gene TRBJ2-6; 8 bases fit TRBD1. Germline V CDR1 and CDR2: SGHAT, FQNNGV. With 3 bases clipped from V and 0 bases from J, the junction kept 4 bases outside the gene matches. CDR3 length: 17 amino acids. The CDR3 nucleotides are TGTGCCAGCAGCTTCGGACAGGGTAGCTCTGGGGCCAACGTCCTGACTTTC. It translates to CASSFGQGSSGANVLTF.

This clonotype was detected many times. The rearrangement joins TRBV30 to TRBJ2-3; D is possibly TRBD1 (6 bases). The V gene's germline CDR1 is GTSNPN and CDR2 SVGIG (reference sequence). V shed 6 bases and J shed 2 bases, with 21 bases lying between them. The CDR3 has 16 residues. In nucleotides, the CDR3 is TGTGCCTGTAGGCTCGAGACGCAGGGGTTCACAGATACGCAGTATTTT. Translated, it gives CACRLETQGFTDTQYF.

The chain links TRBV29-1 to TRBJ2-2; 15 nucleotides align to TRBD2. From germline, CDR1 is SQVTM and CDR2 ANQGSEA. Trimming at V came to 5 bases and at J to 6 bases, leaving 4 bases not matched to a gene. This CDR3 is built from 15 residues. CDR3 nucleotides: TGCAGCGTTCCCGGACTAGCGGGAGGGGCCGGGGAGCTGTTTTTT. Its translation: CSVPGLAGGAGELFF.